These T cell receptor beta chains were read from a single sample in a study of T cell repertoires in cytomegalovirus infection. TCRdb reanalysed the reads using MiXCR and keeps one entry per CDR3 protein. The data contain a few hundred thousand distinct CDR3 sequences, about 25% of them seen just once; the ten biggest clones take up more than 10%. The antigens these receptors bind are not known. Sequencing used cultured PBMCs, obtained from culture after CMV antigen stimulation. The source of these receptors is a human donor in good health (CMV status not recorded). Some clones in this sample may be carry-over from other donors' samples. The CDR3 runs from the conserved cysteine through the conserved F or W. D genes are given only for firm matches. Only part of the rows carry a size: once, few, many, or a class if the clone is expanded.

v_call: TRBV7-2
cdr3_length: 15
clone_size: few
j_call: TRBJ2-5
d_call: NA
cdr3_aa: CASSLAGWGQETQYF
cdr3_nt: TGTGCCAGCAGCTTAGCAGGGTGGGGCCAAGAGACCCAGTACTTC

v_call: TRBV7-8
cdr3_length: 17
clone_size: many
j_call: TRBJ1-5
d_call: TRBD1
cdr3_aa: CASSLGGGQGVGQPQHF
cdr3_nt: TGTGCCAGCAGCTTAGGGGGAGGACAGGGGGTCGGTCAGCCCCAGCATTTT

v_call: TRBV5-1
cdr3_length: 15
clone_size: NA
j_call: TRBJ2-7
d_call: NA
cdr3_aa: CASSPRGASSYEQYF
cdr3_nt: TGCGCCAGCAGCCCCCGAGGGGCAAGCTCCTACGAGCAGTACTTC

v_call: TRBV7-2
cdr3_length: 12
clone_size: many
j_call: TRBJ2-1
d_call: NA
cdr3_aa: CASSLQGYGQFF
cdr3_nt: TGTGCCAGCAGCTTGCAGGGCTATGGGCAGTTCTTC

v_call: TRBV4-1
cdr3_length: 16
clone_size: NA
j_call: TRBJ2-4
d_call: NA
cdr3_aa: CASSQDTGMAKNIQYF
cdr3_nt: TGCGCCAGCAGCCAAGATACAGGGATGGCCAAAAACATTCAGTACTTC

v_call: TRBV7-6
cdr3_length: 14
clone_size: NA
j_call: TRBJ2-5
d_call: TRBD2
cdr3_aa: CASGGLAGGETQYF
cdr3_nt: TGTGCCAGCGGGGGACTAGCGGGAGGAGAGACCCAGTACTTC

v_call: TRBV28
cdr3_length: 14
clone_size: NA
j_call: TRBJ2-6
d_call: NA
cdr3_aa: CASSGGTGANVLTF
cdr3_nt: TGTGCCAGCAGTGGGGGTACCGGGGCCAACGTCCTGACTTTC

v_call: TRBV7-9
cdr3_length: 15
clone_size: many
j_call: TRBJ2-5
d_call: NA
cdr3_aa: CATTGGDYDQETQYF
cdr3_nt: TGTGCCACCACCGGGGGAGATTATGACCAAGAGACCCAGTACTTC

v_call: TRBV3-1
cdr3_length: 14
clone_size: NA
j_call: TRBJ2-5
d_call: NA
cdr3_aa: CASSQEATRETQYF
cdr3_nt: TGTGCCAGCAGCCAAGAGGCGACTAGGGAGACCCAGTACTTC

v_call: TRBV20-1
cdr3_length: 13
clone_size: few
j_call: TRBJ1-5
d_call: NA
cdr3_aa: CSASAGYNQPQHF
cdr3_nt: TGCAGTGCTAGTGCAGGGTACAATCAGCCCCAGCATTTT

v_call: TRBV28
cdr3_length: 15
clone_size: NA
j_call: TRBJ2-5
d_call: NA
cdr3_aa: CASRPLDNTRETQYF
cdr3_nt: TGTGCCAGCCGACCTCTTGACAACACCCGAGAGACCCAGTACTTC

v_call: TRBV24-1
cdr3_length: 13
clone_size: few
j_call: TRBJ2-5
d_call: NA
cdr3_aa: CATSLGGLETQYF
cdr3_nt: TGTGCCACCAGTCTAGGGGGGTTGGAGACCCAGTACTTC

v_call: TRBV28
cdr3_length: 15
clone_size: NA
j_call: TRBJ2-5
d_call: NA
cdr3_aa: CASSPPTGSQETQYF
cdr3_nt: TGTGCCAGCAGTCCCCCCACAGGATCTCAAGAGACCCAGTACTTC

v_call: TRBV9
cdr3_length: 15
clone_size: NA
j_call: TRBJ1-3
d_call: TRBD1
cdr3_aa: CASSGQGGRGNTIYF
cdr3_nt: TGTGCCAGCAGCGGTCAGGGGGGCCGTGGAAACACCATATATTTT

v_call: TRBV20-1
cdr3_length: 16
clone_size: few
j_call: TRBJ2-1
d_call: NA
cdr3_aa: CSARDLKRNVYNEQFF
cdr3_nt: TGCAGTGCTAGAGATCTCAAGCGGAACGTATACAATGAGCAGTTCTTC

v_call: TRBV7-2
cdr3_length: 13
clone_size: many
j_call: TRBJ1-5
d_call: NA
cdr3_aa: CASSSYLQQPQHF
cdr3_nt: TGTGCCAGCAGCTCATACCTCCAGCAGCCCCAGCATTTT

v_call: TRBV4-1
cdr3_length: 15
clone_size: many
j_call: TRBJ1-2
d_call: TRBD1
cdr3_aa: CASRSTGQGAKGYTF
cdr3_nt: TGCGCCAGCAGATCGACGGGACAGGGGGCGAAGGGCTACACCTTC

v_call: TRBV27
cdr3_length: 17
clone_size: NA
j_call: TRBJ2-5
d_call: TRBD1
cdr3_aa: CASGTSRVTGVLETQYF
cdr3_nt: TGTGCCAGCGGTACCTCGCGGGTGACAGGGGTTTTAGAGACCCAGTACTTC

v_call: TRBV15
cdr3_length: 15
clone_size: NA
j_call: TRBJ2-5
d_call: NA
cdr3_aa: CATRGGGSQVETQYF
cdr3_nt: TGTGCCACCCGCGGGGGCGGGAGCCAAGTCGAGACCCAGTACTTC

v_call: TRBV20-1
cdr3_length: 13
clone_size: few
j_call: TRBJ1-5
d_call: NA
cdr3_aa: CSAIQDSNQPQHF
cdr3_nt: TGCAGTGCTATTCAAGATAGCAATCAGCCCCAGCATTTT

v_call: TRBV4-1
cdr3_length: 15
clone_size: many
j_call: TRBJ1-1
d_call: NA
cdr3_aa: CASSQGVGVFAEAFF
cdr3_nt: TGCGCCAGCAGCCAGGGAGTGGGGGTTTTTGCTGAAGCTTTCTTT

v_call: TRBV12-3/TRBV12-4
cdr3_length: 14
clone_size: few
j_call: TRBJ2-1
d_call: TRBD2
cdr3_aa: CASRTTSAGNEQFF
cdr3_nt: TGTGCCAGCAGAACGACTAGCGCAGGGAATGAGCAGTTCTTC

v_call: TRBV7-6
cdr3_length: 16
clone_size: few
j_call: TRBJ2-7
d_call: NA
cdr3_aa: CASSPGAETGSYEQYF
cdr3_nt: TGTGCCAGCAGCCCGGGGGCCGAGACAGGGTCCTACGAGCAGTACTTC

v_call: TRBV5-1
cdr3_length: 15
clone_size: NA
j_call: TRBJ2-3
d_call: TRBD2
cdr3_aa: CASSPPSGGADTQYF
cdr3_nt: TGCGCCAGCAGCCCCCCGTCGGGGGGAGCTGATACGCAGTATTTT

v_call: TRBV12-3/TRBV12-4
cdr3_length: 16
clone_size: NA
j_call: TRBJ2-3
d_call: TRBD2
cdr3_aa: CASSPVAGVGTDTQYF
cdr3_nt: TGTGCCAGCAGCCCGGTAGCGGGAGTGGGCACAGATACGCAGTATTTT

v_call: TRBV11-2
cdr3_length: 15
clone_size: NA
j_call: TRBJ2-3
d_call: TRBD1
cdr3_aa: CASSFLTGVVDTQYF
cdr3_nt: TGTGCCAGCAGCTTTCTTACAGGGGTGGTGGATACGCAGTATTTT

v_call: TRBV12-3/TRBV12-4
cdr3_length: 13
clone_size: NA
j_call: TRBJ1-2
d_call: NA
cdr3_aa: CASGWGTGHGYTF
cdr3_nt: TGTGCCAGCGGTTGGGGAACAGGGCACGGCTACACCTTC

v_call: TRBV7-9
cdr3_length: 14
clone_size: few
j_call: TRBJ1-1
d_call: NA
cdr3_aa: CASSLAHIMPEAFF
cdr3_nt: TGTGCCAGCAGCCTGGCCCATATTATGCCTGAAGCTTTCTTT

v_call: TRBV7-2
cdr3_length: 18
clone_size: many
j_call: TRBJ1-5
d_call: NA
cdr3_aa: CASSGPNVWGQSNQPQHF
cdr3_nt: TGTGCCAGCAGCGGCCCTAACGTTTGGGGCCAGAGCAATCAGCCCCAGCATTTT

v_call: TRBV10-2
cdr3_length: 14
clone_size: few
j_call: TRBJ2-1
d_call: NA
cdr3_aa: CASEGQGGYNEQFF
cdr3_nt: TGCGCCAGCGAGGGTCAGGGGGGATACAATGAGCAGTTCTTC

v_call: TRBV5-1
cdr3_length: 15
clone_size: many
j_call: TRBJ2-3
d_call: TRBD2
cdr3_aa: CASNTFSGSPDTQYF
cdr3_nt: TGCGCCAGCAATACTTTTAGCGGGAGTCCAGATACGCAGTATTTT

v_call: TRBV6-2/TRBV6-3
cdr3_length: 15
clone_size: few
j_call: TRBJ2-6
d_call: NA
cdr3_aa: CASGRDFSGANVLTF
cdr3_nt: TGTGCCAGCGGCCGGGATTTCTCTGGGGCCAACGTCCTGACTTTC

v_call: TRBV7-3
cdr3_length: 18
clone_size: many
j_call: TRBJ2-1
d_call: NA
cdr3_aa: CASSLNPLRRGAYNEQFF
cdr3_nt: TGTGCCAGCAGCTTAAACCCCTTACGGAGAGGGGCCTACAATGAGCAGTTCTTC

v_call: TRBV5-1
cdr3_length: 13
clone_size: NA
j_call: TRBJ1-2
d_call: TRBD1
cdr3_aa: CASSASDREGYTF
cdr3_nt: TGCGCCAGCAGCGCCTCGGACAGGGAGGGCTACACCTTC

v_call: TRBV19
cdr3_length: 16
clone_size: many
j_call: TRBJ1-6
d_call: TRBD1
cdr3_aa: CASSTTGTGLYSPLHF
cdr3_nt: TGTGCCAGTAGTACTACCGGGACAGGATTATATTCACCCCTCCACTTT

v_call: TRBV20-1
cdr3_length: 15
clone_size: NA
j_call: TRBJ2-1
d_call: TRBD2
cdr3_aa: CSARATSGSYNEQFF
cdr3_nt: TGCAGTGCTAGAGCAACTAGCGGTTCCTACAATGAGCAGTTCTTC

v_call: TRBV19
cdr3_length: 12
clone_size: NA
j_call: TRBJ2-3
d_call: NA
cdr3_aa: CASKEGRDTQYF
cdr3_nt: TGTGCCAGTAAGGAGGGAAGGGATACGCAGTATTTT

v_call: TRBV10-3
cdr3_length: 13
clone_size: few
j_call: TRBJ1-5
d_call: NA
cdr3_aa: CAISGAVNQPQHF
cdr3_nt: TGTGCCATCAGTGGGGCAGTTAATCAGCCCCAGCATTTT

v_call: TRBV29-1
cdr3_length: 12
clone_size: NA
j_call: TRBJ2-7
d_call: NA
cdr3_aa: CSVVGSSYEQYF
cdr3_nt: TGCAGCGTTGTCGGCAGCTCCTACGAGCAGTACTTC

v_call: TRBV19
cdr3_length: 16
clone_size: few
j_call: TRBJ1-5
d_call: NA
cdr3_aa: CASRGQGGQGHQPQHF
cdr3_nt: TGTGCCAGTAGAGGACAAGGCGGGCAGGGGCATCAGCCCCAGCATTTT

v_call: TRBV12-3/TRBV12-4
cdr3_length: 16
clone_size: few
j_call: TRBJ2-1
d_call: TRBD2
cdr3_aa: CASRAIAGVSTDEQFF
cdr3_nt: TGTGCCAGCAGGGCTATAGCGGGAGTTAGTACGGATGAGCAGTTCTTC

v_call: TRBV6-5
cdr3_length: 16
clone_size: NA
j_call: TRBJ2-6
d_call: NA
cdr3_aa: CASTAGGAAGANVLTF
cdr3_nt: TGTGCCAGCACCGCCGGGGGCGCGGCCGGGGCCAACGTCCTGACTTTC

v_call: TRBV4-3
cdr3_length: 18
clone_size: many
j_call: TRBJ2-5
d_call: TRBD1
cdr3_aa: CASSQHRAGGVSQETQYF
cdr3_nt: TGCGCCAGCAGCCAACACCGGGCAGGGGGCGTCTCGCAAGAGACCCAGTACTTC

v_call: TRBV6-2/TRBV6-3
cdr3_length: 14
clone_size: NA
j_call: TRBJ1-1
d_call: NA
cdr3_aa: CASSPRRERTEAFF
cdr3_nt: TGTGCCAGCAGTCCGCGACGGGAGAGGACTGAAGCTTTCTTT